Included here is one T cell receptor (beta chain) sequence, with context. Its specificity is unknown. The CDR3 covers 15 residues. V was shortened by 2 bases and J by 1 base, with 9 bases between the two germline ends. Germline values: CDR1 SGHAT, CDR2 FQNNGV. This record belongs to a study of cytomegalovirus exposure and HLA in healthy donors. Though nominally healthy at sampling, donors likely had unrecorded immune exposures. Findings of the study overall: When analyzed later, the rates of TCR association showed variation by HLA locus, with DRB1 the most and HLA-C the fewest.

The PCR ran on 60 Vbeta and 13 Jbeta primers. Produced via immunoSEQ multiplex PCR; TCRdb's table is partial and in-frame only. This table has around 140,000 clones, approximately 70% appearing once. Sample: PBMCs. The V and J genes are TRBV11-2 and TRBJ2-1; D is ambiguous. This TCR came from a woman aged 55-70 years in good health and CMV-seronegative. DNA of the CDR3: TGTGCCAGCAGCTTAAGTGGCGGTTCCTACAATGAGCAGTTCTTC. Translating it yields CASSLSGGSYNEQFF.